This is a list of T cell receptor beta chains from one sample in a study of T cells in Graves' hyperthyroidism and ophthalmopathy. TCRdb reprocessed the multiplex PCR reads via MiXCR and lists one record per CDR3 protein. The sample lists around 540,000 distinct CDR3 sequences, roughly 46% occurring once. The sequenced sample consisted of peripheral blood or thyroid tissue (not recorded which). The receptor source for this set is a woman aged 18-35 years with Graves' hyperthyroidism. Each CDR3 is given with its conserved first and last residue. A D gene is named only where the DNA matches it firmly. For some rows the clone size is stated as once, few or many, or as a class when expanded; others skip it.

j_call v_call clone_size d_call cdr3_nt cdr3_aa
TRBJ1-1 TRBV20-1 . . TGCAGTGCTAGAGACGGCCTGAGCACTGAAGCTTTCTTT CSARDGLSTEAFF
TRBJ1-4 TRBV29-1 . TRBD1 TGCAGCGTTAGGGCAGGGGGACATGAAAAACTGTTTTTT CSVRAGGHEKLFF
TRBJ2-7 TRBV10-3 many TRBD1 TGTGCCATCACTCCGGACAGGGAGAGGAACGAGCAGTACTTC CAITPDRERNEQYF
TRBJ1-5 TRBV19 many TRBD1 TGTGCCAGTAGTCCGGGACAGGGGGCGAGTCAGCCCCAGCATTTT CASSPGQGASQPQHF
TRBJ2-7 TRBV15 many TRBD2 TGTGCCACCAGCAGGGGACTAGCGAGCTCCTACGAGCAGTACTTC CATSRGLASSYEQYF
TRBJ2-6 TRBV7-9 . TRBD1 TGTGCCAGCAGCACACACCGGGACAGGGGGCTTGGGGCCAACGTCCTGACTTTC CASSTHRDRGLGANVLTF
TRBJ1-6 TRBV9 many . TGTGCCAGCAGCGTTGAGGGCTACTCACCCCTCCACTTT CASSVEGYSPLHF
TRBJ2-2 TRBV7-3 . . TGCGCCAGCAGCCAAGAGGGGCTAACCACCGGGGAGCTGTTTTTT CASSQEGLTTGELFF
TRBJ1-2 TRBV15 . TRBD1 TGTGCCACCAGCAGAGGGGGACAGGGCGGCTATGGCTACACCTTC CATSRGGQGGYGYTF
TRBJ1-6 TRBV20-1 . TRBD1 TGCAGTGCTAGAGTGGCTAGGACAGGGAGTTCGACCTCACCCCTCCACTTT CSARVARTGSSTSPLHF
TRBJ2-7 TRBV7-3 . . TGTGCCAGCAGCCCCGGTTCGGACACCCCTAGGGAGCAGTACTTC CASSPGSDTPREQYF
TRBJ2-3 TRBV7-8 once TRBD2 TGTGCCAGTACCCTCGGACTAGCATACACAGATACGCAGTATTTT CASTLGLAYTDTQYF
TRBJ1-6 TRBV9 . . TGTGCCAGCAGCCTCTATGGCTCCTATAATTCACCCCTCCACTTT CASSLYGSYNSPLHF
TRBJ2-2 TRBV24-1 . TRBD2 TGTGCCACCAGTGATCCTGGGACTAGCGGGGCCTTTAACACCGGGGAGCTGTTTTTT CATSDPGTSGAFNTGELFF
TRBJ2-2 TRBV7-9 few . TGTGCCAGCAGCTTGGACAGTCACACCGGGGAGCTGTTTTTT CASSLDSHTGELFF
TRBJ1-2 TRBV19 . . TGTGCCAGCAGCCTAACAAAGGACAGCTTCTATGGCTACACCTTC CASSLTKDSFYGYTF